This T cell receptor (beta chain) originates from a study of cytotoxic CD8 clonotypes in ibrutinib-treated CLL. Comments on this clone: The antigen is not known.

Study findings and constraints: Public clonotypes were rare and shrank or held steady on treatment.

PBMCs that had been cryopreserved were the source of 1.5 to 2 micrograms of genomic DNA for TCR beta libraries. This CDR3 contains 19 residues. Germline assignment: CDR1 SGHDN and CDR2 FVKESK. V shed 3 bases and J 2 bases; nucleotides not matched to a gene: 13. The method was immunoSEQ multiplex PCR; TCRdb's version includes in-frame clones alone and lacks a portion of them. The sample holds 150,000 or so clones, roughly 85% seen once. The receptor comes from a human donor with chronic lymphocytic leukemia. The rearrangement joins TRBV14 to TRBJ2-1; TRBD2 matches 10 bases. The sample in question was PBMCs, obtained after 24 months of ibrutinib treatment. CDR3 DNA: TGTGCCAGCAGCCATGCCGGGACTAGCGTTCTGATAGCCTACAATGAGCAGTTCTTC. This gives the protein CASSHAGTSVLIAYNEQFF.